This passage covers 30 T cell receptor beta chains from one sample sequenced in a study of T cell responses to AZD1222 COVID-19 vaccine. Only in-frame clones appear in the TCRdb table, and some are missing; sequencing was by immunoSEQ multiplex PCR. The sample lists about 110,000 clones; approximately 90% were seen once. The sample here was peripheral blood, taken on day 0 of MenACWY control vaccination. The receptor source for this set is an adult in good health.

The CDR3 sequence is CASKQGLGEQYF. The CDR3 DNA reads TGTGCCAGCAAACAGGGTCTAGGGGAGCAGTACTTC. The V gene is TRBV28, the J gene TRBJ2-7, with D tentatively TRBD1 (6 bases). The CDR3 totals 12 residues. Germline CDR1 and CDR2: MDHEN and SYDVKM. Trimming cost V 7 bases and J 7 bases, with 14 bases left between them.

The CDR3 region is CASSPGTRTDTQYF. In nucleotides, the CDR3 is TGTGCCAGCAGTCCCGGGACTAGAACAGATACGCAGTATTTT. The gene calls are TRBV6-1 and TRBJ2-3, with 8 bases lining up with TRBD2. The trim removed 5 bases at V and 3 bases at J, leaving 4 bases unmatched. CDR1 MNHNS and CDR2 SASEGT come from the germline V gene. This CDR3 spans 14 amino acids.

This chain joins TRBV6-6 and TRBJ1-2; 9 bases fit TRBD1. Germline V gives CDR1 MNHNY, CDR2 SVGAGI (reference sequence). V gave up 0 bases and J gave up 6 bases; unmatched junction bases: 2. CDR3 length: 14 residues. The CDR3 here is CASSYSDRGDGYTF. Written as DNA, the CDR3 is TGTGCCAGCAGTTACTCAGACAGGGGGGATGGCTACACCTTC.

The V call is TRBV5-5, the J call TRBJ1-1, with D hard to call. The V and J ends lost 5 bases and 1 base respectively, with 9 bases between them. The CDR3 is made up of 13 amino acids. CDR1 is SGHKS and CDR2 is YYEKEE in the germline V gene (reference sequence). The CDR3 reads CASSPGENTEAFF. In DNA form, the CDR3 reads TGTGCCAGCAGTCCCGGGGAGAACACTGAAGCTTTCTTT.

The chain recombines TRBV28 with TRBJ2-2; 12 bases are a match to TRBD1. The CDR3 contains 16 residues. V trimming: 6 bases; J trimming: 7 bases; junction bases outside the gene matches: 9. Germline loops: CDR1 MDHEN, CDR2 SYDVKM. CDR3 amino acids: CASSAPGQGAGGELFF. DNA for the CDR3: TGTGCCAGCAGCGCCCCGGGACAGGGGGCCGGCGGGGAGCTGTTTTTT.

Only a few counts were recorded for this clone. The V call is TRBV5-1, the J call TRBJ2-2; D assignment may be TRBD1 or TRBD2 (5 bases each). V lost 0 bases and J 2 bases, leaving 8 bases between the germline ends. From germline, CDR1 is SGHRS and CDR2 YFSETQ. CDR3 size: 15 residues. The CDR3 is CASSLDGGNTGELFF. CDR3 DNA: TGCGCCAGCAGCTTGGATGGGGGAAACACCGGGGAGCTGTTTTTT.

This chain links TRBV28 with TRBJ2-7, with 9 positions matching TRBD2. V trimming: 5 bases; J trimming: 2 bases; junction bases outside the gene matches: 7. CDR3 size: 15 residues. Germline V gene data show CDR1 as MDHEN and CDR2 as SYDVKM. For the CDR3, the DNA is TGTGCCAGCAGTCATAAGGTAGCGGGGGCCTACGAGCAGTACTTC. Translated: CASSHKVAGAYEQYF.

On this clone: Relative to the germline gene, one junction end is altered; a read error may explain this. The chain uses TRBV24-1 and TRBJ2-7, with D maybe TRBD2 (5 bases). Per germline, CDR1 KGHDR and CDR2 SFDVKD. The CDR3 is 13 residues long. For the CDR3, the DNA is TGTGCCACCAGTGATACCCGAGACTACAAGCAGTACTTC. It is translated as CATSDTRDYKQYF.

The genes are TRBV6-5 and TRBJ1-4; 7 nucleotides align to TRBD1. V gave up 2 bases and J gave up 7 bases; unmatched junction bases: 4. In germline, CDR1 is MNHEY, CDR2 SVGAGI. The CDR3 is 14 residues long. CDR3 coding DNA: TGTGCCAGCAGTTACGACAGGGAAGTTGAAAAACTGTTTTTT. The encoded protein is CASSYDREVEKLFF.

This chain joins TRBV11-2 and TRBJ2-1, with TRBD2 matching 9 bases. Germline V gene sequence: CDR1 SGHAT, CDR2 FQNNGV. Losses at the gene ends were 2 bases for V and 5 bases for J; bases not matched to a gene: 16. The CDR3 has 19 residues. CDR3 sequence (DNA): TGTGCCAGCAGCTTACAGTTATTGCGGGGGGGCCTAGGGAACAATGAGCAGTTCTTC. Translating gives CASSLQLLRGGLGNNEQFF.

This clone appeared once. J is TRBJ2-7 and V is TRBV29-1, with 11 bases matching TRBD1. The CDR3 consists of 14 residues. With 5 bases clipped from V and 0 bases from J, the junction kept 3 bases outside the gene matches. The V gene's germline CDR1 is SQVTM and CDR2 ANQGSEA. The CDR3 DNA follows: TGCAGCGTTCAAGGGACAGGGGGCTCCTACGAGCAGTACTTC. Amino acids: CSVQGTGGSYEQYF.

The chain combines TRBV3-1 (or the pseudogene TRBV3-2) with TRBJ2-2; 7 bases are a match to TRBD2. V was pared by 3 bases and J by 6 bases, with 4 bases of the junction left unmatched. CDR1 is LGHDT and CDR2 is YNNKEL in the germline V gene (reference sequence). The CDR3 runs to 14 residues. The CDR3: CASSHQLAPGELFF. The CDR3 DNA reads as TGTGCCAGCAGCCATCAACTAGCGCCCGGGGAGCTGTTTTTT.

This chain links TRBV3-1 (or the pseudogene TRBV3-2) with TRBJ1-2; D remains unclear. The length of the CDR3 is 16 residues. V shed 1 base and J shed 4 bases, with 16 bases lying between them. In germline, CDR1 is LGHDT, CDR2 YNNKEL (reference sequence). The CDR3 spells CASSQVIMGQSYGYTF. CDR3 nucleotides: TGTGCCAGCAGCCAAGTGATCATGGGTCAAAGCTATGGCTACACCTTC.

The gene calls are TRBV29-1 and TRBJ1-2, with unresolved D. CDR3 size: 14 residues. Germline-derived CDR1 and CDR2 are SQVTM and ANQGSEA. The V and J ends lost 6 bases and 3 bases respectively, with 17 bases between them. The CDR3 protein is CSVVPGEGDYGYTF. The CDR3 coding sequence is TGCAGCGTGGTGCCCGGGGAGGGAGACTATGGCTACACCTTC.

This chain joins TRBV30 and TRBJ1-1, with D possibly being TRBD1 (5 bases). This CDR3 comprises 13 residues. V lost 8 bases to trimming and J lost 4 bases, with 17 bases between them. Germline CDR1 GTSNPN, CDR2 SVGIG (reference sequence). CDR3 in DNA: TGTGCCCAGAAGGGGAAGGGATTCACTGAAGCTTTCTTT. Its protein product is CAQKGKGFTEAFF.

The chain joins TRBV30 to TRBJ2-7, with TRBD1 identical over 7 bases. The CDR3 extends over 11 amino acids. V dropped 3 bases and J dropped 6; count of bases not matched to a gene: 2. From germline, CDR1 is GTSNPN and CDR2 SVGIG (reference sequence). The CDR3 loop is CAWSPGGEQYF. In DNA, the CDR3 is TGTGCCTGGAGCCCAGGGGGCGAGCAGTACTTC.

This chain links TRBV19 with TRBJ1-5; TRBD1 is a possible D gene (5 bases). Per the germline V gene, CDR1 is LNHDA and CDR2 is SQIVND (reference sequence). The length of the CDR3 is 13 residues. Deletions cut 6 bases from V and 5 bases from J, with 11 bases between. The CDR3 protein is CASRDILYQPQHF. The CDR3 DNA reads as TGTGCCAGTAGGGACATCCTCTATCAGCCCCAGCATTTT.

This chain links TRBV28 with TRBJ2-1; TRBD1 aligns across 8 bases. Per germline, CDR1 MDHEN and CDR2 SYDVKM. The CDR3 totals 17 residues. Trimming at V came to 1 base and at J to 9 bases, leaving 14 bases not matched to a gene. Written as DNA, the CDR3 is TGTGCCAGCAGTTTATCCGCAGCGACAGGGGTCATTAGTGAGCAGTTCTTC. As protein: CASSLSAATGVISEQFF.

The genes are TRBV6-5 and TRBJ2-3; D may be TRBD2 (5 bases). The V gene's germline CDR1 is MNHEY and CDR2 SVGAGI. Trimming cost V 5 bases and J 3 bases, with 9 bases left between them. This CDR3 comprises 13 residues. The CDR3 sequence is CASSRPGTDTQYF. The DNA of the CDR3 is TGTGCCAGCAGTAGGCCGGGGACAGATACGCAGTATTTT.

The J gene is TRBJ1-3, the V gene TRBV24-1, with no clear D. The CDR3 contains 15 residues. The V end lost 3 bases, the J end lost 7 bases, and 15 bases lay between the germline ends. Germline values: CDR1 KGHDR, CDR2 SFDVKD. Here the CDR3 reads CATSDLVGPTNTIYF. DNA of the CDR3: TGTGCCACCAGTGATCTTGTGGGTCCCACTAACACCATATATTTT.

The chain combines TRBV7-2 with TRBJ1-5; 10 bases line up with TRBD1. Germline V CDR1 and CDR2: SGHTA, FQGNSA. The V and J ends lost 5 bases and 6 bases, in that order; junction bases with no gene match: 16. The CDR3 is 18 residues long. CDR3 amino acids: CASSTHPWDRGIGQPQHF. CDR3 DNA: TGTGCCAGCAGCACACACCCTTGGGACAGGGGAATCGGTCAGCCCCAGCATTTT.

The rearrangement links TRBV5-1 to TRBJ1-2, with TRBD1 matching 9 bases. This CDR3 is built from 15 residues. Germline V CDR1 and CDR2: SGHRS, YFSETQ. Trimming removed 4 bases from V and 4 bases from J; junction bases left unmatched: 8. CDR3 DNA: TGCGCCAGCAGCCCACAGGGGGCGAAGGCCTATGGCTACACCTTC. Protein product: CASSPQGAKAYGYTF. Full variable domain (missing parts from reference TRBV5-1 and TRBJ1-2): KAGVTQTPRYLIKTRGQQVTLSCSPISGHRSVSWYQQTPGQGLQFLFEYFSETQRNKGNFPGRFSGRQFSNSRSEMNVSTLELGDSALYLCASSPQGAKAYGYTFGSGTRLTVV.

The genes are TRBV7-9 and TRBJ1-2, with D uncertain. The CDR3 extends over 13 amino acids. V was trimmed by 1 base and J by 3 bases, leaving 6 bases between them. Germline assignment: CDR1 SEHNR and CDR2 FQNEAQ (reference sequence). The CDR3 nucleotides are TGTGCCAGCAGCTTAGGGCCCTACTATGGCTACACCTTC. Translated: CASSLGPYYGYTF. The whole variable domain, filled in from reference TRBV7-9 and TRBJ1-2, reads DTGVSQNPRHKITKRGQNVTFRCDPISEHNRLYWYRQTLGQGPEFLTYFQNEAQLEKSRLLSDRFSAERPKGSFSTLEIQRTEQGDSAMYLCASSLGPYYGYTFGSGTRLTVV.

In its sample, this clone was seen a few times. The chain links TRBV19 to TRBJ1-1; tentative D call: TRBD1 (5 bases). V lost 3 bases, J lost 9 bases, and 23 bases lay in between. The CDR3 contains 16 residues. Germline CDR1 reads LNHDA; CDR2 reads SQIVND (reference sequence). CDR3 amino acids: CASSITGGSGSTQAFF. CDR3 coding DNA: TGTGCCAGTAGTATTACGGGGGGATCGGGATCCACCCAAGCTTTCTTT.

J is TRBJ1-2 and V is TRBV3-1 (or the pseudogene TRBV3-2), with D perhaps TRBD1 (5 bases). Germline V gene data show CDR1 as LGHDT and CDR2 as YNNKEL (reference sequence). Trimming cost V 3 bases and J 1 base, with 15 bases left between them. This CDR3 region has 16 residues. CDR3 in amino acids: CASSHLRDGINYGYTF. The CDR3 DNA reads as TGTGCCAGCAGCCACCTCCGGGACGGAATTAACTATGGCTACACCTTC.

The CDR3 DNA reads as TGTGCCAGCAGCTTAGATGGTGGGAAAAGGACTGAAGCTTTCTTT. It is translated as CASSLDGGKRTEAFF. The chain combines TRBV7-2 with TRBJ1-1, with unresolved D. The germline V and J ends were trimmed by 1 base and 5 bases, with 14 bases remaining between them. The CDR3 extends over 15 amino acids. The germline gives CDR1 SGHTA, CDR2 FQGNSA.

The chain has TRBV5-5 and TRBJ2-7; 8 nucleotides align to TRBD2. From germline, CDR1 is SGHKS and CDR2 YYEKEE (reference sequence). With 2 bases clipped from V and 1 base from J, the junction kept 14 bases outside the gene matches. This CDR3 is built from 18 residues. The CDR3 protein is CASSFSAGALRGSYEQYF. In DNA form, the CDR3 reads TGTGCCAGCAGCTTCTCAGCGGGGGCCTTACGAGGATCCTACGAGCAGTACTTC.

This chain joins TRBV21-1 and TRBJ1-1; the table calls TRBD1, which could not be checked here. TRBV21-1 is tagged as a pseudogene. The CDR3 runs to 16 residues. CDR3 protein: CASSKLPTAMNTEAFF. The DNA for the CDR3 is TGTGCCAGCAGCAAGCTACCGACAGCTATGAACACTGAAGCTTTCTTT.

This sequence joins TRBV30 and TRBJ1-1; unclear D gene. This CDR3 is built from 11 residues. CDR1 is GTSNPN and CDR2 is SVGIG in the germline V gene (reference sequence). Trimming took off 5 bases at V and 11 bases at J, with 15 bases between the two ends. Here the CDR3 DNA reads TGTGCCTGGTCTCCGGGCCTCGGGGCTTTCTTT. Protein: CAWSPGLGAFF.

This sequence joins TRBV7-3 and TRBJ2-4, with 15 nucleotides matching TRBD2. V lost 5 bases and J lost 5; bases outside the gene matches: 16. CDR3 size: 20 residues. Germline V CDR1 and CDR2: SGHTA, FQGTGA. The CDR3 sequence: CASSPGGLAGGPGSENIQYF. For the CDR3, the DNA is TGTGCCAGCAGCCCCGGAGGACTAGCGGGGGGGCCGGGTTCAGAAAACATTCAGTACTTC.